This T cell receptor (beta chain) was captured in a study of T cells in Graves' hyperthyroidism and ophthalmopathy. Study-wide results and caveats: Expanded thyroid clonotypes (above 0.001) were mostly also found in blood.

Hyperthyroidism was newly diagnosed in patients aged 18 to 65 (duration under 2 months). A word on this clonotype: Its specificity is not known.

J was trimmed by 1 base and V by 4 bases; bases with no gene match: 8. Germline values: CDR1 SEHNR, CDR2 FQNEAQ (reference sequence). This CDR3 is 18 amino acids long. TCR beta CDR3 regions were amplified from RNA. A first-round RT-PCR of the TCR CDR3 used the HTBI primer set. TCRdb itself ran the multiplex PCR reads through MiXCR, one entry per CDR3 protein. Here the sample spans about 580,000 distinct CDR3 sequences, approximately 14% being singletons. Material: blood. The receptor was derived from a young woman with Graves' hyperthyroidism that later progressed to Graves' ophthalmopathy. This chain joins TRBV7-9 and TRBJ1-5, with 12 bases fitting TRBD1. CDR3 loop: CASSYPSGQGASNQPQHF. CDR3 in DNA: TGTGCCAGCAGCTACCCTTCGGGACAGGGGGCAAGCAATCAGCCCCAGCATTTT.